The clone carrying this T cell receptor beta chain was seen many times. The record originates from a study of neurological immune-mediated disorders. Germline CDR1 LGHDT, CDR2 YNNKEL (reference sequence). This CDR3 is 15 amino acids long. Unmatched junction bases numbered 5, after V lost 4 bases and J lost 9 bases. Time point meaning: longitudinal time-point 1 (baseline). Healthy control samples came from blood bank volunteers in Maryland, USA. Over 160 million TCR-beta sequences from 15-18 subjects came from every sequencing run. MiXCR was run by TCRdb on the 5' RACE reads, yielding one entry per CDR3 protein. The table includes 47,000 or so distinct CDR3 sequences, approximately 9.1% detected once.

The chain employs TRBV3-1 and TRBJ2-1; 14 bases align to TRBD2. The receptor's source is a woman in her forties in good health. The sample comprised PBMCs. The CDR3 loop is CASSLGLAGGGEQFF. In DNA, the CDR3 is TGTGCCAGCAGCCTCGGACTAGCGGGAGGCGGTGAGCAGTTCTTC.